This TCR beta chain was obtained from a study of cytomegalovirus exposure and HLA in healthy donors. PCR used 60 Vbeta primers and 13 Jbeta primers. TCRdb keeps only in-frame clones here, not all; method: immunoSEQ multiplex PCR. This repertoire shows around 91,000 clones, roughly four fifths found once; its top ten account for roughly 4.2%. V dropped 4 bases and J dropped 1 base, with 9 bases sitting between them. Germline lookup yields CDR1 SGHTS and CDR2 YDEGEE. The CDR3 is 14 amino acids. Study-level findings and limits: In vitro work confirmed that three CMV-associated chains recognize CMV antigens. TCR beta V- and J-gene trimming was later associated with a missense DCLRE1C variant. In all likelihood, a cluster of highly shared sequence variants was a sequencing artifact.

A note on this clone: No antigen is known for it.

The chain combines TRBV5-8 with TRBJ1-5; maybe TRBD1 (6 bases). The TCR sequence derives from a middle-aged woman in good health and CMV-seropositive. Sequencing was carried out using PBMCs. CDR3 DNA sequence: TGTGCCAGCAGCGTTGGACAGAGCAATCAGCCCCAGCATTTT. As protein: CASSVGQSNQPQHF.